This T cell receptor (beta chain) originates from a study of blood T cell repertoires in COVID-19. Study-wide context: T cells, B-cell-depleted T cells, or PBMCs supplied cDNA or gDNA.

The data were produced by immunoSEQ multiplex PCR, yet TCRdb's version contains in-frame clones alone and is incomplete. The table has more than 110,000 clones, 75% to 85% seen once; the top ten hold roughly 4.7%. The receptor was isolated from a woman older than 75 with active or convalescent COVID-19. Sequenced: peripheral blood.

The CDR3 coding sequence is TGTGCCAGCAGTCCAGACTCTCGGCTGGACAATGAGCAGTTCTTC. Amino acids: CASSPDSRLDNEQFF. The rearrangement uses TRBV7-3 and TRBJ2-1; D is unclear. The CDR3 length is 15 residues. Trimming took 6 bases from V and 5 from J, leaving 17 bases between them. Per germline, CDR1 SGHTA and CDR2 FQGTGA.